This T cell receptor (beta chain) was recorded in a study of blood T cell repertoires in COVID-19. Profiling relied on immunoSEQ multiplex PCR, and the TCRdb table lists in-frame clones only, not all of them. The repertoire has some 33,000 clones, about 89% of them found once; the top ten carry 5% to 7%. CDR1 is MNHEY, CDR2 SVGEGT, per germline. The ends were cut back, 4 bases at V and 9 bases at J, with 16 bases in the middle. The CDR3 runs to 14 residues. Input material: peripheral blood. The gene calls are TRBV6-2 or TRBV6-3 and TRBJ1-5; D is unclear. The clonotype originates from a human donor in a cohort sampled during active COVID-19. CDR3 residues: CASSLQNQVPPQHF. CDR3 DNA: TGTGCCAGCAGTTTACAAAACCAGGTTCCGCCCCAGCATTTT.